The subject of this entry is one T cell receptor (beta chain). Original analysis: It was from reference gene primer amplification that nucleated cell counts were estimated. Clones were sequenced by immunoSEQ multiplex PCR, and TCRdb holds only the in-frame ones, with some missing. V, J and clone size reflect that table, while D and trimming were determined from the DNA. Among 150,000 to 200,000 clones listed, approximately 81% were seen once. These data come from a study of blood T cell repertoires in COVID-19. Background on the study: Samples taken during acute and convalescent COVID-19 were collected in the United States, Italy and Spain. The cDNA or gDNA used as material had been derived from T cells, B-cell-depleted T cells, or PBMCs.

The V gene's germline CDR1 is MNHEY and CDR2 SMNVEV (reference sequence). The CDR3 length is 14 residues. Deletions cut 2 bases from V and 6 bases from J, with 12 bases between. Patients from Seattle were sampled longitudinally, starting during active infection. The receptor's source is an older woman with COVID-19, enrolled during active disease. Material for sequencing was peripheral blood. The chain has TRBV27 and TRBJ2-3; D perhaps matches TRBD1 (6 bases). The CDR3 region is CASSLRTVYDTQYF. The CDR3 coding sequence is TGTGCCAGCAGTTTAAGGACAGTGTATGATACGCAGTATTTT.